This entry lists 12 T cell receptor beta chains sequenced from one sample in a study of blood T cell repertoires in COVID-19. Libraries were prepared by immunoSEQ multiplex PCR; TCRdb keeps only in-frame clonotypes and omits some of them. The sample lists around 220,000 clones, roughly 84% occurring once. The source material was PBMCs or T cells enriched from blood (not recorded which). These receptors originate from a woman between 40 and 55 years old who had recovered from COVID-19.

As to this clone: Within the sample, other DNA sequences also encode this same CDR3. The rearrangement joins TRBV19 to TRBJ2-3; a weak D match, TRBD1 (5 bases). The CDR3 has 14 residues. Looked up from germline, CDR1 is LNHDA and CDR2 is SQIVND (reference sequence). Between the trimmed V and J ends, which lost 1 base and 0 bases, there was a span of 5 bases. The CDR3 protein is CASSIGGSTDTQYF. In nucleotides, the CDR3 is TGTGCCAGTAGTATAGGGGGCAGCACAGATACGCAGTATTTT.

Worth noting for this clone: Additional DNA sequences in this sample encode the identical CDR3. The chain has TRBV7-2 and TRBJ2-2, with TRBD2 matching over 8 bases. Germline CDR1 is SGHTA and CDR2 is FQGNSA. J lost 1 base, V lost 3 bases, and 1 base had no gene match. There are 15 residues in the CDR3. The CDR3 bases are TGTGCCAGCAGCTTGAGCGGGGGGAACACCGGGGAGCTGTTTTTT. It yields the protein CASSLSGGNTGELFF.

J is TRBJ2-2 and V is TRBV28; D is possibly TRBD1 (6 bases). The CDR3 consists of 16 residues. V was clipped by 6 bases and J by 3 bases, with 17 bases between them. The germline gives CDR1 MDHEN, CDR2 SYDVKM. The CDR3 DNA sequence: TGTGCCAGCAGCTCCACCGGACAGCTATACACCGGGGAGCTGTTTTTT. Its protein product is CASSSTGQLYTGELFF. The full variable domain, in which reference TRBV28 and TRBJ2-2 provide the parts outside the CDR3, is DVKVTQSSRYLVKRTGEKVFLECVQDMDHENMFWYRQDPGLGLRLIYFSYDVKMKEKGDIPEGYSVSREKKERFSLILESASTNQTSMYLCASSSTGQLYTGELFFGEGSRLTVL.

The chain has TRBV4-3 and TRBJ2-1, with a weak D call TRBD2 (6 bases). The germline V gene encodes CDR1 LGHNA and CDR2 YSLEER. The CDR3 has 15 residues. V lost 0 bases and J 2 bases, leaving 8 bases between the germline ends. The CDR3 reads CASSQERGTYNEQFF. In DNA form, the CDR3 reads TGCGCCAGCAGCCAAGAGCGGGGAACCTACAATGAGCAGTTCTTC.

This chain connects TRBV5-1 to TRBJ2-1; TRBD1 matches at 8 bases. V gave up 4 bases and J gave up 2 bases; unmatched junction bases: 8. CDR3 length: 16 residues. Germline CDR1 is SGHRS and CDR2 is YFSETQ. The CDR3 here is CASSLRTQGAYNEQFF. CDR3 nucleotide sequence: TGCGCCAGCAGCCTAAGGACACAGGGGGCCTACAATGAGCAGTTCTTC.

The rearrangement joins TRBV28 to TRBJ2-1, with 10 bases aligning to TRBD2. Trimming cost V 11 bases and J 7 bases; bases outside gene matches: 8. The germline gives CDR1 MDHEN, CDR2 SYDVKM. The CDR3 totals 13 residues. CDR3 DNA: TGTGCCTTATCGGCTAGCGGGAGTAATGAGCAGTTCTTC. It translates to CALSASGSNEQFF. Using reference TRBV28 and TRBJ2-1 for the parts outside the CDR3, the full variable domain is DVKVTQSSRYLVKRTGEKVFLECVQDMDHENMFWYRQDPGLGLRLIYFSYDVKMKEKGDIPEGYSVSREKKERFSLILESASTNQTSMYLCALSASGSNEQFFGPGTRLTVL.

V is TRBV6-5 and J is TRBJ2-7; no reliable D call. CDR3 length equals 13 residues. V lost 2 bases to trimming and J lost 4 bases, with 9 bases between them. Germline V gives CDR1 MNHEY, CDR2 SVGAGI. CDR3 coding DNA: TGTGCCAGCAGTTACCAACAATTTTACGAGCAGTACGTC. This sequence encodes CASSYQQFYEQYV.

The genes are TRBV7-9 and TRBJ2-1; 15 bases match TRBD2. Germline CDR1 is SEHNR and CDR2 is FQNEAQ (reference sequence). The CDR3 is made up of 18 amino acids. V lost 5 bases and J lost 2; bases outside the gene matches: 7. Here the CDR3 reads CASSTGLAGGGPYNEQFF. The CDR3 coding sequence is TGTGCCAGCAGCACCGGACTAGCGGGAGGGGGGCCCTACAATGAGCAGTTCTTC. Combining the CDR3 with reference TRBV7-9 and TRBJ2-1 gives the whole variable domain DTGVSQNPRHKITKRGQNVTFRCDPISEHNRLYWYRQTLGQGPEFLTYFQNEAQLEKSRLLSDRFSAERPKGSFSTLEIQRTEQGDSAMYLCASSTGLAGGGPYNEQFFGPGTRLTVL.

The chain is built from TRBV10-3 and TRBJ2-3, with 11 positions matching TRBD2. CDR3 length: 14 amino acids. V gave up 6 bases and J gave up 5 bases; unmatched junction bases: 4. CDR1 is ENHRY and CDR2 is SYGVKD in the germline V gene. The CDR3 sequence is CAIRTSGVIDTQYF. For the CDR3, the DNA is TGTGCCATCAGGACTAGCGGGGTTATAGATACGCAGTATTTT.

CDR3 in amino acids: CAWRATGSSGNTIYF. DNA of the CDR3: TGTGCCTGGCGAGCTACAGGGAGCTCTGGAAACACCATATATTTT. The chain couples TRBV30 to TRBJ1-3; tentatively, D is TRBD1 (6 bases). V was clipped by 5 bases and J by 0 bases, with 14 bases between them. This CDR3 region has 15 residues. Germline CDR1 and CDR2: GTSNPN and SVGIG (reference sequence). Filled out from reference TRBV30 and TRBJ1-3, the complete variable domain reads SQTIHQWPATLVQPVGSPLSLECTVEGTSNPNLYWYRQAAGRGLQLLFYSVGIGQISSEVPQNLSASRPQDRQFILSSKKLLLSDSGFYLCAWRATGSSGNTIYFGEGSWLTVV.

A single count supports this clone. V usage is TRBV7-9 and J usage is TRBJ2-3; TRBD2 agrees at 8 bases. The length of the CDR3 is 16 residues. After removal of 3 bases from V and 2 bases from J, the junction contained 7 bases not matched to a gene. Per germline, CDR1 SEHNR and CDR2 FQNEAQ (reference sequence). The CDR3 reads CASSFSTAGVTDTQYF. As DNA, the CDR3 is TGTGCCAGCAGCTTTAGTACAGCGGGAGTCACAGATACGCAGTATTTT.

This clone has just one count. The junction departs from germline at one end; a sequencing error may be responsible. The J gene is TRBJ2-3, the V gene TRBV5-8; TRBD1 matches 7 bases. This CDR3 has 17 amino acids. Looked up from germline, CDR1 is SGHTS and CDR2 is YDEGEE. Written as DNA, the CDR3 is TGTGCCAGCAACTTGATCGGGACAGTAGGCTACACAGATACGCAGTATTTT. Amino acid sequence: CASNLIGTVGYTDTQYF.